The T cell receptor beta chain under discussion was sequenced for a study of PD-L1 blockade in urothelial cancer. In the study overall: Male sex and bladder-origin urothelial cancer were recorded for about 90% of the roughly 29 patients. Median T cell yield per blood sample was 140,000 to 150,000 cells.

Only one count was recorded for this clone. Its antigen remains unknown. Germline CDR1 is KGHSH and CDR2 is LQKENI. The CDR3 runs 15 residues. J lost 2 bases, V lost 6 bases, and 7 bases had no gene match. Here immunoSEQ multiplex PCR was the method, and the copy in TCRdb shows in-frame clones only, minus some. The data show around 70,000 clones, 80% to 90% seen once. Study conclusions and caveats: Patients with below-median pretreatment blood clonality survived longer.

J is TRBJ1-3 and V is TRBV18, with TRBD1 identical over 7 bases. The sequencing here drew on PBMCs, taken around atezolizumab (anti-PD-L1) treatment. The TCR originated in a man between 70 and 80 years old with urothelial cancer. CDR3: CASSTGAATGNTIYF. The CDR3 DNA sequence: TGTGCCAGCTCCACAGGGGCCGCAACTGGAAACACCATATATTTT.